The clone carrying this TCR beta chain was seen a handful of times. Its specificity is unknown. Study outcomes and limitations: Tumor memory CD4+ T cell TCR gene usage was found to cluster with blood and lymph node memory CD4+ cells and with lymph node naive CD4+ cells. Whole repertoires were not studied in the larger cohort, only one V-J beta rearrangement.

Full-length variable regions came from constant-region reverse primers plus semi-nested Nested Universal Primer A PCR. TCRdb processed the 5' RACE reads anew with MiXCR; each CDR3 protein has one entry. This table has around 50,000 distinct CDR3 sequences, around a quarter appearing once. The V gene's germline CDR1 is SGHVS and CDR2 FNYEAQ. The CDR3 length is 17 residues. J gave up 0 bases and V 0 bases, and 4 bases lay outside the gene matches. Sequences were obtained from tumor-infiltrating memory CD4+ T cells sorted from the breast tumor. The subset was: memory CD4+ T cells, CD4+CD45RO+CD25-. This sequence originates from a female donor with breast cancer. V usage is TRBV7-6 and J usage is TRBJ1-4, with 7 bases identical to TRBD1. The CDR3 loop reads CASSLAPGTATNEKLFF. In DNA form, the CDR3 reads TGTGCCAGCAGCTTAGCTCCAGGGACAGCAACTAATGAAAAACTGTTTTTT.